The present TCR beta chain was sequenced within a study of Graves' ophthalmopathy and Graves' hyperthyroidism. Whole-study findings and limits: Blood also contained most of the expanded thyroid clonotypes above 0.001 frequency. Discriminating ophthalmopathy from stable hyperthyroidism, a 13-signature model attained a sensitivity of 85% to 90% and a specificity of just under 84%.

The CDR3 extends over 14 amino acids. CDR1 and CDR2 (germline): SEHNR, FQNEAQ (reference sequence). V gave up 2 bases and J gave up 5 bases, with 12 bases separating them. The authors amplified TCR beta CDR3 regions, and they did so from RNA transcripts for repertoire sequencing. An initial RT-PCR round employing HTBI primers preceded a second-round multiplex PCR. TCRdb fed the multiplex PCR reads into MiXCR, producing one record per CDR3 protein. The sample has some 200,000 distinct CDR3 sequences; 25% to 35% are singletons. This clonotype was observed many times. The target antigen is unknown. No donor had other autoimmune disease, uncontrolled infection, pregnancy or lactation. Clinicians made diagnoses from clinical symptoms, serum thyroxine, TRAb, thyroid ultrasound and orbital computed tomography.

The origin of this receptor is a man aged 45 to 65 with Graves' ophthalmopathy. The V call is TRBV7-9, the J call TRBJ1-1, with D possibly matching TRBD1 (5 bases). The sample was peripheral blood. The CDR3 loop reads CASSLQGRQTEAFF. CDR3 nucleotide sequence: TGTGCCAGCAGCTTACAGGGAAGGCAGACTGAAGCTTTCTTT. Combining the CDR3 with reference TRBV7-9 and TRBJ1-1 gives the whole variable domain DTGVSQNPRHKITKRGQNVTFRCDPISEHNRLYWYRQTLGQGPEFLTYFQNEAQLEKSRLLSDRFSAERPKGSFSTLEIQRTEQGDSAMYLCASSLQGRQTEAFFGQGTRLTVV.